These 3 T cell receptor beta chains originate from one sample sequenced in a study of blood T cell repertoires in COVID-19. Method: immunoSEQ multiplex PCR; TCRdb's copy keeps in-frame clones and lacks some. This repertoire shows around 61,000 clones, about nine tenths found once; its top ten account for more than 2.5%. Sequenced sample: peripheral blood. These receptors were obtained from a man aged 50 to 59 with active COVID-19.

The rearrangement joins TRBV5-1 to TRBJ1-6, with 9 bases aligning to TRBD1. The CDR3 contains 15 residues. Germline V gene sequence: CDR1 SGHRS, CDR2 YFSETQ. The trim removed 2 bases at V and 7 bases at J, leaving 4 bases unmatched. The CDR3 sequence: CASSFTGTGNSPLHF. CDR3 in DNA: TGCGCCAGCAGCTTTACTGGGACAGGGAATTCACCCCTCCACTTT.

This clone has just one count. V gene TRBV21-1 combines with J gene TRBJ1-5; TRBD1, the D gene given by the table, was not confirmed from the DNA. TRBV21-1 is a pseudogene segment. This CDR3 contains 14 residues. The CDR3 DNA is TGTGCCAGCAGCACGGGACACGGCAATCAGCCCCAGCATTTT. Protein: CASSTGHGNQPQHF.

The CDR3 protein is CASSPTKTPSNQPQHF. CDR3 nucleotides: TGTGCCAGCTCACCCACGAAGACTCCGAGCAATCAGCCCCAGCATTTT. The chain links TRBV18 to TRBJ1-5; D is uncertain. Trimming removed 3 bases at V and 1 base at J, with 13 bases between. The CDR3 runs 16 residues. The V gene's germline CDR1 is KGHSH and CDR2 LQKENI.